Listed here are 5 T cell receptor beta chains from one sample, sequenced in a study of cytomegalovirus exposure and HLA in healthy donors. The PCR made use of 60 Vbeta and 13 Jbeta primers. Produced via immunoSEQ multiplex PCR; TCRdb's table is partial and in-frame only. The profile shows around 250,000 clones, around 80% of them singletons. The material sequenced was PBMCs. These receptors were obtained from a woman in her fifties or sixties in good health and CMV-seropositive.

Of note for this clone: An end of the junction does not agree with germline; a read error may underlie this. In DNA form, the CDR3 reads TGTGCTAGCAGCTTTTACGACAGGGAAGGGTGCAATCAGCCCCAGCATTTT. Translated, it gives CASSFYDREGCNQPQHF. The rearrangement links TRBV7-7 to TRBJ1-5, with 7 bases that match TRBD1. The CDR3 runs 17 residues. CDR1 and CDR2 from the germline V gene are SSHAT and FNYEAQ (reference sequence).

V is TRBV9 and J is TRBJ2-7; D is ambiguous. Per germline, CDR1 SGDLS and CDR2 YYNGEE. This CDR3 contains 14 residues. The germline V and J ends were trimmed by 0 bases and 6 bases, with 13 bases remaining between them. The CDR3 protein is CASSVGVRGGEQYF. CDR3 DNA sequence: TGTGCCAGCAGCGTAGGGGTTCGCGGCGGCGAGCAGTACTTC. Based on the CDR3 plus reference TRBV9 and TRBJ2-7, the full variable domain is DSGVTQTPKHLITATGQRVTLRCSPRSGDLSVYWYQQSLDQGLQFLIQYYNGEERAKGNILERFSAQQFPDLHSELNLSSLELGDSALYFCASSVGVRGGEQYFGPGTRLTVT.

This clone was found once. DNA of the CDR3: TGCGCCAGCAGCCAAGTTCTTCTAAACGCGGCGGGGACCCAGTACTTC. It yields the protein CASSQVLLNAAGTQYF. The chain links TRBV4-1 to TRBJ2-5, with a weak D call TRBD2 (5 bases). V lost 1 base, J lost 7 bases, and 19 bases lay in between. The CDR3 sequence is 16 residues long. Per germline, CDR1 MGHRA and CDR2 YSYEKL.

This chain uses TRBV28 with TRBJ1-4, with no clear D. The CDR3 extends over 16 amino acids. The V end lost 2 bases, the J end lost 0 bases, and 10 bases lay between the germline ends. Germline assignment: CDR1 MDHEN and CDR2 SYDVKM. CDR3 amino acids: CASSLIGAATNEKLFF. The CDR3 DNA sequence: TGTGCCAGCAGTTTAATTGGAGCTGCAACTAATGAAAAACTGTTTTTT.

This clone has just a few counts. The genes are TRBV10-3 and TRBJ1-1, with TRBD1 identical over 9 bases. The CDR3 runs 14 residues. V gave up 6 bases and J gave up 1 base; unmatched junction bases: 3. Germline V gives CDR1 ENHRY, CDR2 SYGVKD. CDR3 sequence: CAIRWDRANTEAFF. For the CDR3, the DNA is TGTGCCATCAGGTGGGACAGGGCGAACACTGAAGCTTTCTTT.